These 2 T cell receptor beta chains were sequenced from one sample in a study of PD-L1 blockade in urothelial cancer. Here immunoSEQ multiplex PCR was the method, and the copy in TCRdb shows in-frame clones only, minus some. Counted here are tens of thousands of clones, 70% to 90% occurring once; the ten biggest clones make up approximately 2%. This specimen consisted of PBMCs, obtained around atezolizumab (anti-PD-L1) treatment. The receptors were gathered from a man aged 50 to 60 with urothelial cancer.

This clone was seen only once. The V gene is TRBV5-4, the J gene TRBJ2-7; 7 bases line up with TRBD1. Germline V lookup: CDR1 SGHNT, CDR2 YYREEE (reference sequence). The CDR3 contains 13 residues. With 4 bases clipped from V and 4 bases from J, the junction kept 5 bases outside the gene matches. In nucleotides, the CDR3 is TGTGCCAGCAGCCCAGGGGGATTGTACGAGCAGTACTTC. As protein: CASSPGGLYEQYF.

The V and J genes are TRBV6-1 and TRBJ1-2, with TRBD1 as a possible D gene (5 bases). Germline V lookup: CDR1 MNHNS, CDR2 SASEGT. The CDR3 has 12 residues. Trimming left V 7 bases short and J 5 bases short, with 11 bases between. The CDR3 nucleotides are TGTGCCAGCAAGGACACTACATATGGCTACACCTTC. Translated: CASKDTTYGYTF.